Sequencing of this TCR beta chain was carried out in a study of shared clonotypes between healthy human individuals. V was trimmed by 5 bases and J by 11 bases, leaving 14 bases between them. CDR3 size: 12 residues. The germline V gene encodes CDR1 SGHTA and CDR2 FQGNSA. Only in-frame clones appear in the TCRdb table, and some are missing; sequencing was by immunoSEQ multiplex PCR. There are 2,500,000 or so clones in the sample; roughly 93% occur only once, and approximately 0.36% lies in the top ten. This clone was detected only once. The sequence was collected from a man aged 18 to 35 in good health. Some clones in this sample may be carry-over from other donors' samples. Sequences were obtained from naive CD4+ T cells from PBMCs. The subset denotes: CD45RA+ positively selected. The J gene is TRBJ2-3, the V gene TRBV7-2; D is perhaps TRBD1 or TRBD2 (6 bases each). The DNA for the CDR3 is TGTGCCAGCAGCGAACCCGGAGGGGGGCAGTATTTT. This translates into CASSEPGGGQYF.